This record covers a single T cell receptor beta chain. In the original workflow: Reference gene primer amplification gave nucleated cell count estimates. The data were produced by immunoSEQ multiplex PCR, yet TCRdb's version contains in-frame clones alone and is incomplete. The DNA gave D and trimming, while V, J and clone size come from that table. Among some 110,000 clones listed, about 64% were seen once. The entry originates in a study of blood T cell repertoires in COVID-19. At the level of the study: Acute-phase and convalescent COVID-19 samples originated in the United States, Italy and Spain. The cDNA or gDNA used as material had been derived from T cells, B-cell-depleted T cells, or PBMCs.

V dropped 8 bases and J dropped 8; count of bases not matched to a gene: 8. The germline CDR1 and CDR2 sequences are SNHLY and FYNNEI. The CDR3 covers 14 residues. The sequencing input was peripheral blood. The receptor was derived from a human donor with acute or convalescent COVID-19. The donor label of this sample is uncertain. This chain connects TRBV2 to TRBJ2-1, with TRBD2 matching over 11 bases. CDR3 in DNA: TGTGCCAGCCGGGTAGCGGGGGGGCCTTATGAGCAGTTCTTC. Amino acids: CASRVAGGPYEQFF.